One and the same sample provided the 24 T cell receptor beta chains below, sequenced in a study of T cell repertoires in cytomegalovirus infection. The antigens of these receptors remain unknown. TCRdb ran MiXCR on the reads and lists one entry per CDR3 protein. The data contain tens of thousands of distinct CDR3 sequences, just over 50% of them seen just once; the ten biggest clones take up around 90%. The sample in question was CD8+ T cells from cultured PBMCs, obtained from culture after CMV antigen stimulation. The source of these receptors is a human donor in good health (CMV status not recorded). Some clones in this sample may be carry-over from other donors' samples.

At least ten counts were recorded for this clonotype. The chain couples TRBV7-8 to TRBJ2-2, with D perhaps assigned TRBD1 or TRBD2 (5 bases each). Trimming removed 0 bases at V and 0 bases at J, with 11 bases between. The CDR3 contains 17 residues. Germline assignment: CDR1 SGHVS and CDR2 FQNEAQ. The CDR3 region has the DNA TGTGCCAGCAGCTTAGCGCGGGCAGGGCCGAACACCGGGGAGCTGTTTTTT. Encoded protein: CASSLARAGPNTGELFF.

The rearrangement uses TRBV27 and TRBJ2-2; tentatively, D is TRBD1 (6 bases). V lost 4 bases to trimming and J lost 7 bases, with 16 bases between them. Germline values: CDR1 MNHEY, CDR2 SMNVEV (reference sequence). This CDR3 has 15 amino acids. CDR3: CASSSYREQGGELFF. CDR3 nucleotide sequence: TGTGCCAGCAGTTCCTACAGGGAGCAGGGCGGGGAGCTGTTTTTT.

The chain has TRBV7-9 and TRBJ1-5, with 12 bases lining up with TRBD1. The CDR3 has 17 amino acids. CDR1 is SEHNR and CDR2 is FQNEAQ in the germline V gene (reference sequence). V shed 4 bases, J shed 6 bases, and the junction held 10 bases outside the gene matches. CDR3 bases: TGTGCCAGCAGCTCCCACCGGGACAGGGGGCGAGGTCAGCCCCAGCATTTT. Its translation: CASSSHRDRGRGQPQHF.

This clonotype has just a few counts. The rearrangement uses TRBV29-1 and TRBJ2-7, with TRBD1 matching 10 bases. Losses at the gene ends were 5 bases for V and 3 bases for J; bases not matched to a gene: 10. CDR1 is SQVTM, CDR2 ANQGSEA, per germline. CDR3 length: 15 amino acids. CDR3 coding DNA: TGCAGCGTTTCCCCTGGACAGGGGGTGTTCTACGAGCAGTACTTC. It specifies CSVSPGQGVFYEQYF.

V and J are TRBV7-3 and TRBJ2-3; D gene unclear. The CDR3 is 15 amino acids. Germline lookup yields CDR1 SGHTA and CDR2 FQGTGA. V shed 2 bases and J shed 3 bases, with 12 bases lying between them. CDR3 nucleotide sequence: TGTGCCAGCAGCTTATCGAATGGGGTTACAGATACGCAGTATTTT. It codes for CASSLSNGVTDTQYF.

The chain uses TRBV12-5 and TRBJ2-7; TRBD1 matches at 8 bases. In germline, CDR1 is LGHNT, CDR2 FRNRAP. This CDR3 comprises 14 residues. V was pared by 4 bases and J by 7 bases, with 9 bases of the junction left unmatched. CDR3 protein: CASGSTGVLREQYF. The DNA for the CDR3 is TGTGCTAGTGGTTCGACAGGGGTTCTACGGGAGCAGTACTTC.

A few counts support this clonotype. The rearrangement joins TRBV11-2 to TRBJ1-1; D ambiguous. The CDR3 has 13 amino acids. CDR1 and CDR2 (germline): SGHAT, FQNNGV. The V end lost 4 bases, the J end lost 4 bases, and 10 bases lay between the germline ends. Written as DNA, the CDR3 is TGTGCCAGCAGCTCGCTGGCGGGCACTGAAGCTTTCTTT. This translates into CASSSLAGTEAFF.

This clonotype was seen a few times. The chain combines TRBV12-3 or TRBV12-4 with TRBJ1-4; D unresolved. The CDR3 consists of 11 residues. V lost 5 bases to trimming and J lost 15 bases, with 13 bases between them. The CDR3 bases are TGTGCCAGCAGTCACAAGACCGATTTGTTTTTT. Translated: CASSHKTDLFF.

CDR3 amino acids: CASSHQGQGNTGELFF. In DNA, the CDR3 is TGCGCCAGCAGCCACCAGGGACAGGGGAACACCGGGGAGCTGTTTTTT. The J gene is TRBJ2-2, the V gene TRBV4-1; 9 bases fit TRBD1. The CDR3 covers 16 residues. CDR1 is MGHRA, CDR2 YSYEKL, per germline. Germline trimming cut 3 bases from V and 1 base from J; bases unmatched to any gene: 3.

This clonotype was counted between two and nine times. The chain employs TRBV4-1 and TRBJ1-1; TRBD1 might be the D (6 bases). Between the trimmed V and J ends, which lost 2 bases and 4 bases, there was a span of 23 bases. Germline V CDR1 and CDR2: MGHRA, YSYEKL. This CDR3 is 18 amino acids long. The CDR3 region is CASSQLPGEQGRRTEAFF. CDR3 bases: TGCGCCAGCAGCCAACTTCCCGGTGAGCAGGGGAGACGCACTGAAGCTTTCTTT.

This sequence joins TRBV20-1 and TRBJ2-7; 12 positions agree with TRBD2. CDR3 size: 17 residues. The V segment lost 3 bases and the J segment 6 bases; nucleotides outside the gene matches: 15. Germline V gene lookup returns CDR1 DFQATT and CDR2 SNEGSKA (reference sequence). For the CDR3, the DNA is TGCAGTGCTAGCCCTCTGAGACTAGCGGGAGTAGGTGGCGAGCAGTACTTC. Protein product: CSASPLRLAGVGGEQYF.

J is TRBJ1-1 and V is TRBV6-1, with a possible D match to TRBD1 (6 bases). V dropped 8 bases and J dropped 0 bases, with 19 bases sitting between them. Germline loops: CDR1 MNHNS, CDR2 SASEGT. This CDR3 contains 16 residues. The CDR3 DNA reads as TGTGCCAGCGGTGGGGGGCAGCTAGATATGAACACTGAAGCTTTCTTT. Its translation is CASGGGQLDMNTEAFF.

The V gene is TRBV5-1, the J gene TRBJ2-7; no clear D gene. Germline assignment: CDR1 SGHRS and CDR2 YFSETQ. V was cut by 3 bases and J by 2 bases, with 21 bases left in between. The length of the CDR3 is 17 residues. The CDR3 loop is CASSSWPRHKSPYEQYF. CDR3 DNA: TGCGCCAGCAGCTCCTGGCCCAGGCATAAATCCCCCTACGAGCAGTACTTC.

V and J are TRBV6-1 and TRBJ2-1; 7 bases agree with TRBD2. The CDR3 spans 16 residues. Trimming removed 1 base from V and 1 base from J; junction bases left unmatched: 4. In germline, CDR1 is MNHNS, CDR2 SASEGT. As DNA, the CDR3 is TGTGCCAGCAGTGAAGGAATACTAGCGTCCTACAATGAGCAGTTCTTC. It encodes CASSEGILASYNEQFF.

The J gene is TRBJ2-2, the V gene TRBV2; D gene uncertain. The germline V gene has CDR1 SNHLY and CDR2 FYNNEI. V was clipped by 6 bases and J by 2 bases, with 16 bases between them. The CDR3 spans 16 residues. The CDR3 coding sequence is TGTGCCAGCAGCCCTGTCTCAGGCCCCAACACCGGGGAGCTGTTTTTT. Residues: CASSPVSGPNTGELFF.

This chain uses TRBV27 with TRBJ1-4; D not certain. Germline assignment: CDR1 MNHEY and CDR2 SMNVEV (reference sequence). With 3 bases removed from V and 5 bases from J, the gap between germline ends came to 10 bases. There are 14 residues in the CDR3. The CDR3 reads CASSFSWTNEKLFF. In nucleotides, the CDR3 is TGTGCCAGCAGTTTTAGTTGGACCAATGAAAAACTGTTTTTT.

Only a few counts were recorded for this clonotype. The chain joins TRBV7-8 to TRBJ2-7; D gene unclear. The CDR3 length is 16 residues. V shed 5 bases and J shed 3 bases, with 20 bases lying between them. Germline V lookup: CDR1 SGHVS, CDR2 FQNEAQ. This CDR3 is CASSEKPATAIYEQYF. The CDR3 nucleotides read TGTGCCAGCAGCGAAAAACCGGCAACAGCTATCTACGAGCAGTACTTC.

This chain uses TRBV27 with TRBJ2-1, with a weak D call TRBD1 (5 bases). Germline V gene sequence: CDR1 MNHEY, CDR2 SMNVEV (reference sequence). The CDR3 contains 13 residues. V was clipped by 8 bases and J by 8 bases, with 16 bases between them. CDR3 amino acids: CASVELGADEQFF. As DNA, the CDR3 is TGTGCCAGCGTCGAGTTAGGGGCCGATGAGCAGTTCTTC.

This clonotype occurred a few times. The chain joins TRBV7-2 to TRBJ1-1; perhaps TRBD1 as D (5 bases). The CDR3 spans 16 residues. The V end was cut by 5 bases, the J end by 1 base, with 17 bases between. Germline assignment: CDR1 SGHTA and CDR2 FQGNSA. Written as DNA, the CDR3 is TGTGCCAGCAGCCCCCCCGGACATCGACGGAACACTGAAGCTTTCTTT. Translation gives CASSPPGHRRNTEAFF. Looking up the rest from reference TRBV7-2 and TRBJ1-1 gives the full variable domain: GAGVSQSPSNKVTEKGKDVELRCDPISGHTALYWYRQSLGQGLEFLIYFQGNSAPDKSGLPSDRFSAERTGGSVSTLTIQRTQQEDSAVYLCASSPPGHRRNTEAFFGQGTRLTVV.

The CDR3 nucleotides read TGTGCCAGTAGTATTGATGCAGGGACCTACGAGCAGTACTTC. Its protein product is CASSIDAGTYEQYF. The V gene is TRBV19, the J gene TRBJ2-7, with D maybe TRBD1 (5 bases). CDR1 is LNHDA, CDR2 SQIVND, per germline (reference sequence). V lost 3 bases and J 2 bases, leaving 11 bases between the germline ends. The CDR3 is 14 residues long.

The chain uses TRBV7-9 and TRBJ1-2, with 7 bases identical to TRBD1. Losses at the gene ends were 4 bases for V and 6 bases for J; bases not matched to a gene: 2. The CDR3 is 12 amino acids. The germline V gene encodes CDR1 SEHNR and CDR2 FQNEAQ (reference sequence). For the CDR3, the DNA is TGTGCCAGCAGCTCAGGGGGGAATGGCTACACCTTC. This gives the protein CASSSGGNGYTF.

This clonotype showed up many times. V is TRBV7-3 and J is TRBJ2-1; D unresolved. This CDR3 is 15 amino acids long. Germline-derived CDR1 and CDR2 are SGHTA and FQGTGA. With 5 bases removed from V and 2 bases from J, the gap between germline ends came to 13 bases. DNA of the CDR3: TGTGCCAGCAGCCCTACCGCTGGGCCCTACAATGAGCAGTTCTTC. This sequence encodes CASSPTAGPYNEQFF.

The chain employs TRBV28 and TRBJ2-7; 7 nucleotides agree with TRBD2. CDR1 is MDHEN, CDR2 SYDVKM, per germline. J was trimmed by 3 bases and V by 6 bases; bases with no gene match: 11. This CDR3 is built from 15 residues. The CDR3 reads CASRTHSGTHYEQYF. CDR3 nucleotide sequence: TGTGCCAGCAGAACCCACAGCGGGACGCACTACGAGCAGTACTTC. The full variable domain, with the rest looked up from reference TRBV28 and TRBJ2-7, is DVKVTQSSRYLVKRTGEKVFLECVQDMDHENMFWYRQDPGLGLRLIYFSYDVKMKEKGDIPEGYSVSREKKERFSLILESASTNQTSMYLCASRTHSGTHYEQYFGPGTRLTVT.

The rearrangement uses TRBV6-6 and TRBJ1-4; no reliable D call. V was pared by 6 bases and J by 2 bases, with 4 bases between. This CDR3 region has 12 residues. Germline loops: CDR1 MNHNY, CDR2 SVGAGI (reference sequence). The CDR3 sequence: CASRATNEKLFF. Written as DNA, the CDR3 is TGTGCCAGCAGGGCTACTAATGAAAAACTGTTTTTT.